This record concerns one TCR beta chain sequence. The antigen is not known. The time point here: about a year of natalizumab therapy. T1 marks 6 months and T2 marks 12 months of natalizumab therapy. This record comes from a study of multiple sclerosis patients with progressive multifocal leukoencephalopathy. This was a survey-level run. Repertoires were generated with immunoSEQ multiplex PCR, while TCRdb's copy carries only in-frame clones and drops some. This table holds 20,000 to 30,000 clones, around 93% found once. General study findings and limits: Lower normalized Shannon entropy suggested reduced TRB diversity in most PML patients.

V gave up 4 bases and J gave up 4 bases, with 4 bases separating them. The length of the CDR3 is 12 residues. CDR1 is KGHSY, CDR2 FQNENV, per germline. This TCR derives from a man younger than 45 with multiple sclerosis. Sequenced material: PBMCs, taken from a patient treated with natalizumab. V and J are TRBV16 and TRBJ2-2; the D is unclear. CDR3 loop: CASSLSTGELFF. DNA of the CDR3: TGTGCCAGCAGCCTGAGCACCGGGGAGCTGTTTTTT.